This T cell receptor beta chain was obtained from a study of OX40 agonist ivuxolimab in advanced cancers. In terms of the full investigation: The costimulatory receptor OX40 (CD134) was targeted by ivuxolimab, a fully human IgG2 agonistic monoclonal antibody. Intravenous ivuxolimab was administered to patients every 2 weeks at six dose levels: 0.01, 0.1, 0.3, 1.5, 3 and 10 mg/kg. Among the 52 dose-escalation patients, approximately 20 had hepatocellular carcinoma, about 15 melanoma, 9 renal cell carcinoma and 9 head and neck cancer. In the dose-escalation cohort, 82.7% of patients were male, and the mean age was roughly 60 years, with a range of roughly 20 to 85. Prior anti-PD-1, anti-PD-L1 or anti-CTLA-4 therapy was permitted, and checkpoint inhibitors had been received by around 39% of dose-escalation patients. Partial responses occurred in three dose-escalation patients: two with cutaneous melanoma and one with hepatocellular carcinoma. Peripheral TCRbeta sequencing aimed to test whether ivuxolimab altered TCR sequence diversity and caused clonal T-cell expansion. The paper covers the monotherapy dose-escalation part of the phase I ivuxolimab trial, which included N of about 50 patients. What the work shows at the level of the full study, not this receptor alone: At doses of 0.1 to 3.0 mg/kg, clonal expansion of both CD4+ and CD8+ blood T cells was observed from baseline to week 6. After ivuxolimab, more expanded clones were found on average in CD8+ T cells than in CD4+ T cells. Low levels of normalized T-cell clonal expansion were also seen in some patients who did not respond. In the 0.1-3.0 mg/kg groups, partial responders were among the patients with the lowest normalized peripheral clonal expansion, particularly in CD8+ T cells. The antigen specificity of the peripheral T cells that underwent clonal expansion was not determined.

For sequencing of the TCRbeta CDR3 region, genomic DNA was extracted from the sorted cells. TCRbeta CDR3 regions were sequenced using the immunoSEQ Assay. This immuneACCESS table, as held by TCRdb, lists in-frame sequences with V and J called but not all clones. Of the missing ones, under half trace to an unresolved V gene in checked studies; the others have no known cause. This sample has 75,000 to 100,000 clones in its table, and 80% to 90% of those were observed once. The ten largest clones add up to 1.9% of the sample. On this clone: Its binding antigen is unknown. The sample holds no much larger clone one base away, and base qualities are not on file.

Patients with a history of autoimmune disease or receiving systemic immunosuppression were excluded from the trial. Peripheral blood for TCR sequencing was collected from all dose cohorts at baseline, on cycle 4 day 1, and on cycle 7 day 1. Samples came from an open-label, multicenter, first-in-human phase I dose-escalation trial of ivuxolimab. Adults with locally advanced or metastatic head and neck squamous cell, hepatocellular, melanoma or renal cell carcinoma were enrolled in the trial. Before TCR sequencing, CD4+ T cells and CD8+ T cells from peripheral blood were sorted into separate populations. CDR1 and CDR2 are read off the germline V gene as SGHTA and FQGNSA. Spanning cysteine to phenylalanine, the CDR3 consists of 18 amino acids. The only DNA kept is the CDR3, 54 bases in frame from the first base. Trimming removed 1 base from V and 6 bases from J, leaving 22 bases between the germline ends.

The chain was built from TRBV7-2 and TRBJ1-5; perhaps TRBD1 is the D gene, with 5 bases matching. The material sequenced was CD4+ or CD8+ T cells sorted from blood, taken in a trial of the OX40 agonist ivuxolimab. The sequence was collected from an adult with an advanced solid tumor such as melanoma, head and neck, liver or kidney cancer. Here the CDR3 is given as CASSLVGGGRARFQPQHF. The nucleotide sequence is TGTGCCAGCAGCTTAGTGGGGGGTGGCAGGGCCCGTTTTCAGCCCCAGCATTTT. Extended through the reference TRBV7-2 and TRBJ1-5 proteins, this CDR3 yields the full variable domain: GAGVSQSPSNKVTEKGKDVELRCDPISGHTALYWYRQSLGQGLEFLIYFQGNSAPDKSGLPSDRFSAERTGGSVSTLTIQRTQQEDSAVYLCASSLVGGGRARFQPQHFGDGTRLSIL.